The next 28 T cell receptor beta chains were all read from a single sample in a study of blood T cell repertoires in COVID-19. Only in-frame clones appear in the TCRdb table, and some are missing; sequencing was by immunoSEQ multiplex PCR. The sample includes some 390,000 clones, just under 90% of them seen just once. Material: PBMCs or T cells enriched from blood (not recorded which). The receptors shown here come from a woman aged 30 to 39 who had recovered from COVID-19.

The chain combines TRBV5-1 with TRBJ2-2; D remains ambiguous. V was pared by 6 bases and J by 0 bases, with 9 bases between. The length of the CDR3 is 14 residues. Germline lookup yields CDR1 SGHRS and CDR2 YFSETQ. The CDR3, as DNA: TGCGCCAGCAATGTCGGTACGAACACCGGGGAGCTGTTTTTT. Translation: CASNVGTNTGELFF.

The genes are TRBV30 and TRBJ2-7; D is unresolved. V dropped 5 bases and J dropped 2 bases, with 7 bases sitting between them. The CDR3 sequence is 11 residues long. Germline lookup yields CDR1 GTSNPN and CDR2 SVGIG (reference sequence). The CDR3 reads CAWAGTYEQYF. The CDR3 DNA is TGTGCCTGGGCAGGTACCTACGAGCAGTACTTC.

The gene calls are TRBV5-8 and TRBJ2-1; 8 positions agree with TRBD2. Germline V CDR1 and CDR2: SGHTS, YDEGEE. The CDR3 is 14 amino acids. V shed 2 bases, J shed 3 bases, and the junction held 1 base outside the gene matches. CDR3 sequence: CASSLLADYNEQFF. The CDR3 DNA reads TGTGCCAGCAGCTTACTAGCGGACTACAATGAGCAGTTCTTC.

The chain has TRBV28 and TRBJ2-7, with D unclear. The germline gives CDR1 MDHEN, CDR2 SYDVKM. The CDR3 contains 11 residues. The V and J ends lost 4 bases and 2 bases respectively, with 3 bases between them. CDR3 sequence reads: CASSSTYEQYF. In DNA, the CDR3 is TGTGCCAGCAGTTCCACCTACGAGCAGTACTTC.

The chain joins TRBV6-5 to TRBJ1-4; unclear D gene. The germline gives CDR1 MNHEY, CDR2 SVGAGI. The CDR3 has 13 amino acids. Trimming removed 4 bases from V and 5 bases from J, with 8 bases in between. The CDR3 loop is CASSSTRNEKLFF. CDR3 nucleotide sequence: TGTGCCAGCAGTTCAACACGAAATGAAAAACTGTTTTTT.

The chain is built from TRBV6-5 and TRBJ1-5; tentative D call: TRBD1 (6 bases). Looked up from germline, CDR1 is MNHEY and CDR2 is SVGAGI. The CDR3 consists of 14 residues. V dropped 7 bases and J dropped 2 bases, with 12 bases sitting between them. The CDR3 is CASKRGGGNQPQHF. The CDR3 DNA follows: TGTGCCAGCAAGAGGGGGGGCGGCAATCAGCCCCAGCATTTT.

V is TRBV5-4 and J is TRBJ2-4; a possible D gene is TRBD2 (6 bases). The germline V gene encodes CDR1 SGHNT and CDR2 YYREEE (reference sequence). CDR3 length: 14 amino acids. Deletions cut 5 bases from V and 7 bases from J, with 16 bases between. Here the CDR3 reads CASSEIAEGNIQYF. The CDR3 nucleotides are TGTGCCAGCAGTGAAATAGCGGAAGGTAACATTCAGTACTTC. Complete variable domain (other parts from reference TRBV5-4 and TRBJ2-4): ETGVTQSPTHLIKTRGQQVTLRCSSQSGHNTVSWYQQALGQGPQFIFQYYREEENGRGNFPPRFSGLQFPNYSSELNVNALELDDSALYLCASSEIAEGNIQYFGAGTRLSVL.

V is TRBV12-3 or TRBV12-4 and J is TRBJ1-6; weak D call: TRBD1 (6 bases). V lost 9 bases to trimming and J lost 9 bases, with 15 bases between them. The CDR3 loop spans 13 amino acids. CDR3 nucleotides: TGTGCCAGTCTACAGGGTAGGAGTTCACCCCTCCACTTT. It codes for CASLQGRSSPLHF.

As for this clone: One end of the junction does not line up with germline, which may come from a read error. V and J are TRBV10-2 and TRBJ2-7; D is possibly TRBD1 (8 bases). The germline CDR1 and CDR2 sequences are WSHSY and SAAADI. There are 12 residues in the CDR3. CDR3 sequence: CASSGDRSREDF. In nucleotides, the CDR3 is TGCGCCAGCAGTGGGGACAGGTCCCGGGAGGACTTC.

This clone was detected once. J is TRBJ1-6 and V is TRBV3-1 (or the pseudogene TRBV3-2); TRBD1 matches at 11 bases. The germline V gene encodes CDR1 LGHDT and CDR2 YNNKEL (reference sequence). CDR3 length: 18 residues. V shed 5 bases and J 9 bases; nucleotides not matched to a gene: 15. CDR3 residues: CASSGHRDRGWIGSPLHF. The CDR3 DNA reads TGTGCCAGCAGCGGGCACCGGGACAGGGGGTGGATTGGTTCACCCCTCCACTTT.

The chain combines TRBV5-1 with TRBJ1-6; possible D gene TRBD1, 6 bases. The CDR3 has 14 residues. Germline V gives CDR1 SGHRS, CDR2 YFSETQ. Trimming took 4 bases from V and 9 from J, leaving 14 bases between them. The CDR3 is CASSDRRSGSPLHF. As DNA, the CDR3 is TGCGCCAGCAGCGACAGGCGGTCCGGTTCACCCCTCCACTTT.

The rearrangement joins TRBV7-2 to TRBJ1-4, with D possibly TRBD1 on 5 matching bases. The CDR3 totals 14 residues. CDR1 is SGHTA, CDR2 FQGNSA, per germline. Trimming left V 5 bases short and J 8 bases short, with 15 bases between. CDR3 nucleotides: TGTGCCAGCAGCCGTCAGGGAGGAGCCGAAAAACTGTTTTTT. This encodes CASSRQGGAEKLFF.

Regarding this clone: The sample carries other DNA sequences with the same CDR3. J is TRBJ1-1 and V is TRBV4-1; D perhaps matches TRBD1 (5 bases). In germline, CDR1 is MGHRA, CDR2 YSYEKL. V was pared by 3 bases and J by 4 bases, with 12 bases between. CDR3 length equals 14 residues. CDR3 sequence reads: CASSHSQGFTEAFF. CDR3 sequence (DNA): TGCGCCAGCAGCCATTCCCAGGGTTTCACTGAAGCTTTCTTT.

The chain is built from TRBV27 and TRBJ1-1, with 7 bases lining up with TRBD1. With 8 bases clipped from V and 6 bases from J, the junction kept 12 bases outside the gene matches. Per germline, CDR1 MNHEY and CDR2 SMNVEV (reference sequence). The CDR3 loop spans 14 amino acids. In DNA, the CDR3 is TGTGCCAGCGGAATACAGGGGTCTCGGTCTGAAGCTTTCTTT. It encodes CASGIQGSRSEAFF.

The J gene is TRBJ2-7, the V gene TRBV3-1 (or the pseudogene TRBV3-2), with TRBD1 matching 9 bases. V shed 0 bases, J shed 6 bases, and the junction held 12 bases outside the gene matches. CDR1 is LGHDT and CDR2 is YNNKEL in the germline V gene (reference sequence). The CDR3 sequence is 17 residues long. CDR3 sequence: CASSQEHGPGTGFEQYF. The CDR3 DNA is TGTGCCAGCAGCCAAGAGCACGGGCCCGGGACAGGGTTCGAGCAGTACTTC.

In this sample, this clone turned up a few times. The chain has TRBV28 and TRBJ1-4; D is perhaps TRBD1 (5 bases). This CDR3 has 15 amino acids. The V end lost 6 bases, the J end lost 3 bases, and 14 bases lay between the germline ends. In germline, CDR1 is MDHEN, CDR2 SYDVKM. CDR3 sequence: CASSTQGRSNEKLFF. The DNA for the CDR3 is TGTGCCAGCAGCACTCAGGGCAGGTCTAATGAAAAACTGTTTTTT.

This clone was picked up one time. The chain links TRBV4-3 to TRBJ1-5; the D gene is possibly TRBD1 (5 bases). From germline, CDR1 is LGHNA and CDR2 YSLEER. V was cut by 0 bases and J by 9 bases, with 9 bases left in between. There are 13 residues in the CDR3. CDR3 sequence reads: CASSQDEGAPQHF. The DNA of the CDR3 is TGCGCCAGCAGCCAAGATGAAGGGGCGCCCCAGCATTTT.

This clone came up once. V is TRBV12-5 and J is TRBJ2-5; 11 bases map to TRBD1. J gave up 1 base and V 3 bases, and 13 bases lay outside the gene matches. From germline, CDR1 is LGHNT and CDR2 FRNRAP. The CDR3 is made up of 19 amino acids. The CDR3 sequence is CASGFLGQGGQMLQETQYF. The CDR3 DNA is TGTGCTAGTGGTTTTCTGGGACAGGGGGGTCAGATGCTCCAAGAGACCCAGTACTTC.

V and J are TRBV19 and TRBJ1-2; 8 bases agree with TRBD1. CDR1 and CDR2 from the germline V gene are LNHDA and SQIVND (reference sequence). V dropped 7 bases and J dropped 8; count of bases not matched to a gene: 18. The CDR3 sequence is 16 residues long. The CDR3 coding sequence is TGTGCCAGTAACCCCGGACAGGGAGAGTACCTGTGGGGCTACACCTTC. Translating gives CASNPGQGEYLWGYTF.

The chain couples TRBV18 to TRBJ1-5; D not resolved. The V gene's germline CDR1 is KGHSH and CDR2 LQKENI. The V and J ends lost 1 base and 13 bases respectively, with 14 bases between them. This CDR3 contains 13 residues. CDR3 nucleotide sequence: TGTGCCAGCTCACCACTTGATAGGAGCTATCAGCATTTT. Its translation is CASSPLDRSYQHF.

J is TRBJ2-3 and V is TRBV11-3; TRBD2 matches at 11 bases. The CDR3 runs to 12 residues. The germline V gene has CDR1 SGHNT and CDR2 YENEEA. V shed 8 bases and J 6 bases; nucleotides not matched to a gene: 1. The CDR3 region is CASGLAGDTQYF. Here the CDR3 DNA reads TGTGCCAGCGGACTAGCGGGCGATACGCAGTATTTT.

This clone appeared once. The V and J genes are TRBV15 and TRBJ1-2; the match to TRBD1 covers 10 bases. The V segment lost 7 bases and the J segment 7 bases; nucleotides outside the gene matches: 9. The CDR3 loop spans 14 amino acids. Germline V gene lookup returns CDR1 LNHNV and CDR2 YYDKDF (reference sequence). Here the CDR3 reads CATTLDRGVGGYTF. The DNA of the CDR3 is TGTGCCACCACCCTGGACAGGGGGGTAGGTGGCTACACCTTC.

The CDR3 region has the DNA TGTGCCTGGAGTTCAAATGGCTACACCTTC. It encodes CAWSSNGYTF. This chain joins TRBV30 and TRBJ1-2; no clear D gene. The length of the CDR3 is 10 residues. The V end was cut by 2 bases, the J end by 6 bases, with 4 bases between. Germline V gene sequence: CDR1 GTSNPN, CDR2 SVGIG (reference sequence).

The chain recombines TRBV6-4 with TRBJ2-2; D remains ambiguous. CDR1 is MRHNA, CDR2 SNTAGT, per germline. V dropped 8 bases and J dropped 2 bases, with 15 bases sitting between them. The CDR3 is 15 residues long. CDR3 in amino acids: CASAAEALNTGELFF. For the CDR3, the DNA is TGTGCCAGCGCGGCAGAGGCCCTAAACACCGGGGAGCTGTTTTTT.

The V and J genes are TRBV18 and TRBJ1-5; 8 bases map to TRBD1. Germline CDR1 is KGHSH and CDR2 is LQKENI. V was clipped by 6 bases and J by 10 bases; unmatched bases: 26. This CDR3 comprises 19 residues. Here the CDR3 reads CASSPSGGLRTGTNLPQHF. CDR3 sequence (DNA): TGTGCCAGCTCGCCCTCCGGGGGGCTACGGACAGGGACGAATTTACCCCAGCATTTT.

The genes are TRBV5-1 and TRBJ2-3; D is ambiguous. This CDR3 is built from 14 residues. The V and J ends lost 1 base and 0 bases respectively, with 6 bases between them. The germline V gene has CDR1 SGHRS and CDR2 YFSETQ. CDR3 bases: TGCGCCAGCAGCTTGACGACTAGCACAGATACGCAGTATTTT. Translating it yields CASSLTTSTDTQYF.

This chain connects TRBV28 to TRBJ1-1, with D unresolved. The CDR3 length is 12 residues. V lost 6 bases and J lost 4, with 9 bases in between. The germline V gene has CDR1 MDHEN and CDR2 SYDVKM. The CDR3 DNA reads TGTGCCAGCAGGATTACTAGCACTGAAGCTTTCTTT. It codes for CASRITSTEAFF.

This rearrangement joins TRBV25-1 to TRBJ2-5, with a tentative D call TRBD2 (7 bases). Per germline, CDR1 MGHDK and CDR2 SYGVNS. This CDR3 comprises 17 residues. V lost 3 bases and J 6 bases, leaving 23 bases between the germline ends. CDR3 sequence reads: CASSEWADSRGAKTQYF. CDR3 DNA: TGTGCCAGCAGTGAGTGGGCGGACAGCCGGGGGGCGAAGACCCAGTACTTC.